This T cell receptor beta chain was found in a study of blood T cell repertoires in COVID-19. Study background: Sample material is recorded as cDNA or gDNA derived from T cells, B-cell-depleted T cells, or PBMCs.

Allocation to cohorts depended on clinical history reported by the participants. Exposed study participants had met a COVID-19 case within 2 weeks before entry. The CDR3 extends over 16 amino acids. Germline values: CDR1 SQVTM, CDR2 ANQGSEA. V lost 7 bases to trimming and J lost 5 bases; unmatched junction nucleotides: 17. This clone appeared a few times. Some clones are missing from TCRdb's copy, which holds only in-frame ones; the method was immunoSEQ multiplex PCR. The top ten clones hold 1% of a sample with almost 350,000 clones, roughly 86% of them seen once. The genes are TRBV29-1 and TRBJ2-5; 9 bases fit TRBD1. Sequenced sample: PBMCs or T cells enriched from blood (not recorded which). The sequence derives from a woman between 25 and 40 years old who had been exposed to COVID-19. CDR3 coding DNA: TGCAGCGCCCGAGGAGGCGCAGGACAGGGGATGGAGACCCAGTACTTC. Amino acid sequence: CSARGGAGQGMETQYF.